This entry lists 10 T cell receptor beta chains sequenced from one sample in a study of blood T cell repertoires in COVID-19. Data came from immunoSEQ multiplex PCR; TCRdb stores just in-frame clones and leaves some out. The sample lists 250,000 to 300,000 clones, around 81% occurring once. Sequenced sample: peripheral blood. The receptors derive from a woman in her fifties or sixties with active or convalescent COVID-19.

The chain links TRBV5-6 to TRBJ2-7; D unclear. The CDR3 has 15 amino acids. Trimming left V 0 bases short and J 0 bases short, with 10 bases between. Looked up from germline, CDR1 is SGHDT and CDR2 is YYEEEE. The CDR3 reads CASSLGGFSSYEQYF. CDR3 nucleotide sequence: TGTGCCAGCAGCTTGGGAGGATTTAGCTCCTACGAGCAGTACTTC.

The table lists this clone with a count of one. The chain couples TRBV12-3 or TRBV12-4 to TRBJ2-7, with a weak D call TRBD1 (6 bases). There are 13 residues in the CDR3. Trimming left V 6 bases short and J 6 bases short, with 15 bases between. CDR3 DNA sequence: TGTGCCAGCAGGACACTACAGGGTTCCGAGCAGTACTTC. The encoded protein is CASRTLQGSEQYF.

The chain couples TRBV4-3 to TRBJ2-5, with no clear D. CDR3 size: 14 residues. In germline, CDR1 is LGHNA, CDR2 YSLEER. Between the trimmed V and J ends, which lost 4 bases and 4 bases, there was a span of 13 bases. The CDR3 DNA reads TGCGCCAGCAGCCCCACTGTGCGTGGAGAGACCCAGTACTTC. Its translation: CASSPTVRGETQYF.

J is TRBJ1-5 and V is TRBV12-3 or TRBV12-4; weak D call: TRBD1 (5 bases). V lost 1 base and J 9 bases, leaving 7 bases between the germline ends. The CDR3 consists of 12 residues. Here the CDR3 reads CASSLVGAPQHF. DNA for the CDR3: TGTGCCAGCAGTTTAGTAGGGGCGCCCCAGCATTTT.

The CDR3 here is CASSGRLNEKLFF. Written as DNA, the CDR3 is TGTGCCAGCAGTGGCAGACTTAATGAAAAACTGTTTTTT. The chain uses TRBV2 and TRBJ1-4; no clear D. The CDR3 sequence is 13 residues long. CDR1 is SNHLY and CDR2 is FYNNEI in the germline V gene. Trimming shortened V by 4 bases and J by 4 bases, and 7 bases separated the two germline ends.

Turning to this clone: The sample contains more than one DNA sequence encoding this CDR3. This chain connects TRBV2 to TRBJ2-2; 7 bases line up with TRBD2. V lost 9 bases to trimming and J lost 0 bases; unmatched junction nucleotides: 4. There are 14 residues in the CDR3. CDR1 and CDR2 (germline): SNHLY, FYNNEI. CDR3 sequence: CASRAGSNTGELFF. The DNA for the CDR3 is TGTGCCAGTCGAGCGGGGTCGAACACCGGGGAGCTGTTTTTT.

The rearrangement links TRBV6-4 to TRBJ1-2; D remains unclear. Between the trimmed V and J ends, which lost 0 bases and 4 bases, there was a span of 12 bases. Looked up from germline, CDR1 is MRHNA and CDR2 is SNTAGT. The CDR3 consists of 15 residues. The DNA of the CDR3 is TGTGCCAGCAGTGACTCCAACACTCGGGGCTATGGCTACACCTTC. Encoded protein: CASSDSNTRGYGYTF.

The rearrangement uses TRBV19 and TRBJ2-7; possibly TRBD1 for D (6 bases). The CDR3 length is 14 residues. V was trimmed by 4 bases and J by 4 bases, leaving 14 bases between them. Looked up from germline, CDR1 is LNHDA and CDR2 is SQIVND (reference sequence). The DNA of the CDR3 is TGTGCCAGTAGTAAGGGGGTAGAGCGGTACGAGCAGTACTTC. Translating it yields CASSKGVERYEQYF.

V usage is TRBV6-5 and J usage is TRBJ2-7; TRBD1 aligns across 8 bases. The CDR3 sequence is 15 residues long. CDR1 is MNHEY and CDR2 is SVGAGI in the germline V gene. With V trimmed by 5 bases and J by 0 bases, 6 bases remained unmatched. This CDR3 is CASSTYRGASYEQYF. Here the CDR3 DNA reads TGTGCCAGCAGTACTTACAGGGGGGCCTCCTACGAGCAGTACTTC.

V is TRBV29-1 and J is TRBJ1-2; the D gene is possibly TRBD1 (6 bases). Trimming took 6 bases from V and 0 from J, leaving 20 bases between them. This CDR3 has 16 amino acids. The V gene's germline CDR1 is SQVTM and CDR2 ANQGSEA. The CDR3: CSVQTPTGASNYGYTF. CDR3 in DNA: TGCAGCGTACAAACCCCGACAGGCGCTTCTAACTATGGCTACACCTTC.